The TCR beta chain under discussion was sequenced for a study of tumor and adjacent non-tumor tissue in lung cancer. On the study more broadly: Aged 31 to 76 years, patients included roughly ten men and about 5 women with stage I to III disease.

A modified ARM-PCR protocol with three rounds of nested PCR amplified TCRbeta. TCRdb re-called the multiplex PCR reads through MiXCR, storing one row per CDR3 protein. The sample has more than 85,000 distinct CDR3 sequences, more than 60% seen once. Study-level findings and limits: Tumor repertoires had a smaller top 100 clone share than normal lung.

The template was RNA from unsorted bulk tissue. Germline values: CDR1 MDHEN, CDR2 SYDVKM. This CDR3 has 12 residues. In its sample, this clonotype was seen once. The target antigen is unknown. Possible read error: a much larger clone is one base away. The chain links TRBV28 to TRBJ2-1; D call uncertain. Gene TRBJ2-7 matches the end of the DNA better, so the J call may be wrong. This clonotype was obtained from an older woman with non-small cell lung cancer. Sequencing was performed on lung tumor tissue. CDR3 bases: TGTGCCAGCAGTTTAAAGCGTAATGAGCAGTACTTC. Translating gives CASSLKRNEQYF.